Following are 2 T cell receptor beta chains from one sample sequenced in a study of blood T cell repertoires in COVID-19. TCRdb's copy holds only in-frame clones and misses some; the assay was immunoSEQ multiplex PCR. The table shows 90,000 to 140,000 clones, with 85% occurring only once. The sequenced sample consisted of peripheral blood. The receptors were sampled from a man aged 45-65 years with acute or convalescent COVID-19.

The V and J genes are TRBV11-2 and TRBJ2-3; 7 bases match TRBD2. The ends lost 2 bases at V and 2 bases at J; junction bases unmatched: 7. The germline CDR1 and CDR2 sequences are SGHAT and FQNNGV. This CDR3 has 16 amino acids. CDR3 in amino acids: CASSLLASGNTDTQYF. CDR3 in DNA: TGTGCCAGCAGCTTATTGGCTAGCGGAAACACAGATACGCAGTATTTT.

V gene TRBV30 combines with J gene TRBJ2-7; D is undetermined. This CDR3 contains 12 residues. The V end was cut by 2 bases, the J end by 3 bases, with 8 bases between. CDR1 GTSNPN and CDR2 SVGIG come from the germline V gene (reference sequence). The CDR3 sequence: CAWSFAFYEQYF. DNA for the CDR3: TGTGCCTGGAGTTTCGCGTTCTACGAGCAGTACTTC. Together with reference TRBV30 and TRBJ2-7, the CDR3 gives the full variable domain: SQTIHQWPATLVQPVGSPLSLECTVEGTSNPNLYWYRQAAGRGLQLLFYSVGIGQISSEVPQNLSASRPQDRQFILSSKKLLLSDSGFYLCAWSFAFYEQYFGPGTRLTVT.